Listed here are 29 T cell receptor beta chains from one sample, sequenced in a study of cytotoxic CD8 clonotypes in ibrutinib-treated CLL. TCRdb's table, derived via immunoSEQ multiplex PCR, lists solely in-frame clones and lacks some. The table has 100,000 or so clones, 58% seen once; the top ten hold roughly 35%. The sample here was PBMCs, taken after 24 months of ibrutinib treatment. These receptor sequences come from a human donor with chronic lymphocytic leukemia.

As DNA, the CDR3 is TGTGCCAGCAGCTTAGGGATTAATAGCAATCAGCCCCAGCATTTT. Translated, it gives CASSLGINSNQPQHF. This chain connects TRBV7-2 to TRBJ1-5; D is unresolved. Trimming took 1 base from V and 0 from J, leaving 7 bases between them. CDR1 is SGHTA, CDR2 FQGNSA, per germline. This CDR3 contains 15 residues.

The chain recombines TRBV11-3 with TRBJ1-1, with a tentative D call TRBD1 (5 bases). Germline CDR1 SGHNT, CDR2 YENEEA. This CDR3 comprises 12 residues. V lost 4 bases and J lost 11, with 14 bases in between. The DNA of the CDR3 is TGTGCCAGCAGCTCATCGATACAGGAGGCTTTCTTT. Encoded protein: CASSSSIQEAFF.

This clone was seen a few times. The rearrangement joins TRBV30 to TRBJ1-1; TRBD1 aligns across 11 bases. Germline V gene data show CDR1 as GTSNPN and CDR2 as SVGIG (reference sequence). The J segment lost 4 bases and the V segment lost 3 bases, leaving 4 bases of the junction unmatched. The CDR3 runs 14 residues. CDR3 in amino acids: CAWSGQGAGTEAFF. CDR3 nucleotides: TGTGCCTGGAGCGGACAGGGGGCTGGCACTGAAGCTTTCTTT. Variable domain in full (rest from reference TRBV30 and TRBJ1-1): SQTIHQWPATLVQPVGSPLSLECTVEGTSNPNLYWYRQAAGRGLQLLFYSVGIGQISSEVPQNLSASRPQDRQFILSSKKLLLSDSGFYLCAWSGQGAGTEAFFGQGTRLTVV.

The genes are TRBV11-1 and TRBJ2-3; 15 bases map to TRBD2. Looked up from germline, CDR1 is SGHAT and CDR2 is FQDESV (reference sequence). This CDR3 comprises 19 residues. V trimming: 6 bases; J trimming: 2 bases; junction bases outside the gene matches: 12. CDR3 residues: CASRPGLAGGIKLTDTQYF. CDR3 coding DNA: TGTGCCAGCAGACCAGGACTAGCGGGGGGGATTAAACTCACAGATACGCAGTATTTT.

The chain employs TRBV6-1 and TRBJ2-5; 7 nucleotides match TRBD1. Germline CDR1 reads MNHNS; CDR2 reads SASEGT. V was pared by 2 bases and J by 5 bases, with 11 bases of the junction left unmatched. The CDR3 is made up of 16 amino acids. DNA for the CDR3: TGTGCCAGCAGTGAAAGGGACAAGGGGGCCGGGGAGACCCAGTACTTC. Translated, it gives CASSERDKGAGETQYF.

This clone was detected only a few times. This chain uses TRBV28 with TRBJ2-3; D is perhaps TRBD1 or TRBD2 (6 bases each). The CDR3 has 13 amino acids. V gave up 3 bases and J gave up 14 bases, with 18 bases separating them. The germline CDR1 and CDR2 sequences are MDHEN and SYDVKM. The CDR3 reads CASSLPGARRVYF. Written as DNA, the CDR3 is TGTGCCAGCAGTTTGCCGGGGGCGCGGAGGGTGTATTTT.

For the CDR3, the DNA is TGTGCCACCAGCAGACAGGGGGCAAGGAATGAAAAACTGTTTTTT. Amino acids: CATSRQGARNEKLFF. This chain joins TRBV15 and TRBJ1-4; 8 nucleotides agree with TRBD1. CDR3 length: 15 residues. The V and J ends lost 2 bases and 5 bases, in that order; junction bases with no gene match: 4. Germline V CDR1 and CDR2: LNHNV, YYDKDF (reference sequence). The full variable domain, rest sourced from reference TRBV15 and TRBJ1-4, is DAMVIQNPRYQVTQFGKPVTLSCSQTLNHNVMYWYQQKSSQAPKLLFHYYDKDFNNEADTPDNFQSRRPNTSFCFLDIRSPGLGDTAMYLCATSRQGARNEKLFFGSGTQLSVL.

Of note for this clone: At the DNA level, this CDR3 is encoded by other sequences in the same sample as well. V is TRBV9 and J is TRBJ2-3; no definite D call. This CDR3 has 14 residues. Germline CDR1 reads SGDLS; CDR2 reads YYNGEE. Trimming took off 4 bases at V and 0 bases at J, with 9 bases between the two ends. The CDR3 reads CASSLELSTDTQYF. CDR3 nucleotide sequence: TGTGCCAGCAGCCTAGAACTTAGCACAGATACGCAGTATTTT. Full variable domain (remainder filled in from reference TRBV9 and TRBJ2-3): DSGVTQTPKHLITATGQRVTLRCSPRSGDLSVYWYQQSLDQGLQFLIQYYNGEERAKGNILERFSAQQFPDLHSELNLSSLELGDSALYFCASSLELSTDTQYFGPGTRLTVL.

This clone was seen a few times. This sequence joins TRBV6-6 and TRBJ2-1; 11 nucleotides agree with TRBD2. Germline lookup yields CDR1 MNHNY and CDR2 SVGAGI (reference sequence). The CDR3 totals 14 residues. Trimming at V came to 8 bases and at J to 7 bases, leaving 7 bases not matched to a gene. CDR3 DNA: TGTGCCAGCTCACTAGCGGGGGCTGGGAATGAGCAGTTCTTC. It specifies CASSLAGAGNEQFF.

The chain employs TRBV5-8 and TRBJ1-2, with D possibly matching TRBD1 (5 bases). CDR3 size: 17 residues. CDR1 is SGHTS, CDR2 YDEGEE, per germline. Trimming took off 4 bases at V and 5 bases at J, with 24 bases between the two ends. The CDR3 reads CASSPTSGRDTTYGYTF. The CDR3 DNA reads TGTGCCAGCAGCCCCACCTCAGGGAGGGATACCACTTATGGCTACACCTTC. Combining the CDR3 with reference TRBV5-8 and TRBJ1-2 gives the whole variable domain EAGVTQSPTHLIKTRGQQATLRCSPISGHTSVYWYQQALGLGLQFLLWYDEGEERNRGNFPPRFSGRQFPNYSSELNVNALELEDSALYLCASSPTSGRDTTYGYTFGSGTRLTVV.

CDR3 bases: TGTGCCAGCGCCAAGGGGCAGGGGGCATATCAGCCCCAGCATTTT. Amino acids: CASAKGQGAYQPQHF. The chain combines TRBV6-5 with TRBJ1-5; 8 bases align to TRBD1. Germline CDR1 MNHEY, CDR2 SVGAGI. The J segment lost 5 bases and the V segment lost 8 bases, leaving 11 bases of the junction unmatched. The CDR3 extends over 15 amino acids.

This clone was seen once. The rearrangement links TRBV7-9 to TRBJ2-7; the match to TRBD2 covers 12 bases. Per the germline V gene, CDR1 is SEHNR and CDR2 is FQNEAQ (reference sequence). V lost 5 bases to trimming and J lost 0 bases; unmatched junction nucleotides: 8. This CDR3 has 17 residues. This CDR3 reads CASSGRTSGATSYEQYF. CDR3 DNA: TGTGCCAGCAGCGGCCGGACTAGCGGGGCTACCTCCTACGAGCAGTACTTC.

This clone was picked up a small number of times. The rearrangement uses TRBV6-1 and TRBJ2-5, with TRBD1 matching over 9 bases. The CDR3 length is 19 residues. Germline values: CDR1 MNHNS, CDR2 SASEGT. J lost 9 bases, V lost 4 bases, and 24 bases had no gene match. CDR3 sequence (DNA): TGTGCCAGCAGTGTTGTCCCCGGGACAGGGATTTCCCCCGGGGGGTCCCAGTACTTC. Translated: CASSVVPGTGISPGGSQYF.

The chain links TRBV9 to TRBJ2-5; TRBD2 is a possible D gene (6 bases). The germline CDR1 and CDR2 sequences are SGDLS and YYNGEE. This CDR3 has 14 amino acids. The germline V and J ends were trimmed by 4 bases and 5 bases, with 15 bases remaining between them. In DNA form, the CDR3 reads TGTGCCAGCAGCTTAGGGAACCGGGGGGAGACCCAGTACTTC. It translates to CASSLGNRGETQYF.

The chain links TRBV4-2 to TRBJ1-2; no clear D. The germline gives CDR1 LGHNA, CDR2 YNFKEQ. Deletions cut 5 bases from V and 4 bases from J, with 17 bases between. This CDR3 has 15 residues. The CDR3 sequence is CASSLALKGTYGYTF. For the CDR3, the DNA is TGTGCCAGCAGCTTGGCCCTTAAAGGAACCTATGGCTACACCTTC.

The CDR3 DNA follows: TGTGCCAGCAGTGGTGCCCCCCCCTTCTTCTACGAGCAGTACTTC. It yields the protein CASSGAPPFFYEQYF. The chain combines TRBV6-1 with TRBJ2-7; D is undetermined. There are 15 residues in the CDR3. V was shortened by 4 bases and J by 3 bases, with 16 bases between the two germline ends. Germline V gives CDR1 MNHNS, CDR2 SASEGT.

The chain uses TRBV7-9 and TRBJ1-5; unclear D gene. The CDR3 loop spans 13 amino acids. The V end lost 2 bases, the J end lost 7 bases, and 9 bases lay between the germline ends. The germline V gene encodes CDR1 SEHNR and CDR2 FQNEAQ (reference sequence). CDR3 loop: CASSLSGGQPQHF. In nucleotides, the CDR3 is TGTGCCAGCAGCTTAAGCGGAGGCCAGCCCCAGCATTTT.

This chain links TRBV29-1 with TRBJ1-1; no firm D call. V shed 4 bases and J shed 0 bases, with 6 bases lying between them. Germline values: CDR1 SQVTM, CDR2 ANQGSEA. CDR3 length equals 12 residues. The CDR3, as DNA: TGCAGCGTTGCTACAGTGAACACTGAAGCTTTCTTT. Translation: CSVATVNTEAFF.

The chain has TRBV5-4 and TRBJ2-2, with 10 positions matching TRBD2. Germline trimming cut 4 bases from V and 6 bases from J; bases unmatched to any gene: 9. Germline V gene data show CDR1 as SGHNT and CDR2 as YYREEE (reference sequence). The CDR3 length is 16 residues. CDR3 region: CASSPKRGGLPGELFF. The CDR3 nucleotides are TGTGCCAGCAGCCCCAAGCGGGGGGGCCTTCCCGGGGAGCTGTTTTTT.

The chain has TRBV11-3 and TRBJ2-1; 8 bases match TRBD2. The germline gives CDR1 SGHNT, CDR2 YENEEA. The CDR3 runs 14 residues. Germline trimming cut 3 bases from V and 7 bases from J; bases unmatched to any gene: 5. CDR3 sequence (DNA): TGTGCCAGCAGCTTCGGGGGGGGAAGGAATGAGCAGTTCTTC. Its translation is CASSFGGGRNEQFF.

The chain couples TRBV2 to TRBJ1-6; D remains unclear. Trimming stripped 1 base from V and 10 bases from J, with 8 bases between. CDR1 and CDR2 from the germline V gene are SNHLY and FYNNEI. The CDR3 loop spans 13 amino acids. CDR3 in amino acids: CASSEDRGSPLHF. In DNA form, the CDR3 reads TGTGCCAGCAGTGAAGACAGAGGGTCACCCCTCCACTTT.

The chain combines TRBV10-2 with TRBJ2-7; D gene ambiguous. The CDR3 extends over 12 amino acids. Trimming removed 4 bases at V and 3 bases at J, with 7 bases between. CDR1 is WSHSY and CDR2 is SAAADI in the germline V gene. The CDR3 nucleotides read TGCGCCAGCAGTGGGCAAGGCTACGAGCAGTACTTC. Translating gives CASSGQGYEQYF.

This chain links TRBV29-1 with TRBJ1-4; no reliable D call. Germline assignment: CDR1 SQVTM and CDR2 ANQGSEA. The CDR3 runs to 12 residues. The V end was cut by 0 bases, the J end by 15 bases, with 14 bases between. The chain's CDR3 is CSVEDPTGRVFF. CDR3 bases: TGCAGCGTTGAAGATCCTACGGGGAGGGTGTTTTTT.

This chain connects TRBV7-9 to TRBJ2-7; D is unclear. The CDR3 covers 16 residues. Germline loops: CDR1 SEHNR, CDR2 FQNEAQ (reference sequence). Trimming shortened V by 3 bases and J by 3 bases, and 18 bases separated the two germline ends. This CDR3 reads CASSLSVGYHRYEQYF. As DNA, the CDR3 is TGTGCCAGCAGCTTGAGTGTGGGGTACCATCGCTACGAGCAGTACTTC.

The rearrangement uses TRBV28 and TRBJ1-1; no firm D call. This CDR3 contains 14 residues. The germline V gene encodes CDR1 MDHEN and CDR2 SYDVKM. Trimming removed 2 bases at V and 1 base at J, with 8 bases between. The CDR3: CASSLERTNTEAFF. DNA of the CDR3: TGTGCCAGCAGTTTAGAACGGACGAACACTGAAGCTTTCTTT.

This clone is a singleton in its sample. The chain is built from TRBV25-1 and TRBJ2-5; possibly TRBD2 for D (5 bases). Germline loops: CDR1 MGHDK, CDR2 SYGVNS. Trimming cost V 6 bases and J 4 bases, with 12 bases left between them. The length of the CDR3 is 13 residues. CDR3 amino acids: CASRGRERETQYF. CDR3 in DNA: TGTGCCAGCAGAGGACGGGAACGAGAGACCCAGTACTTC.

DNA of the CDR3: TGTGCCAGAAGGAGCAACCGCTCCACTGAAGCTTTCTTT. It is translated as CARRSNRSTEAFF. The chain recombines TRBV5-3 with TRBJ1-1; D unclear. TRBV5-3 is recorded as an ORF, its role being uncertain. This CDR3 region has 13 residues. Trimming stripped 5 bases from V and 4 bases from J, with 12 bases between.

The CDR3 here is CASSYRGQLEAFF. The DNA of the CDR3 is TGTGCCAGCAGTTACAGGGGACAGCTTGAAGCTTTCTTT. The V gene is TRBV6-5, the J gene TRBJ1-1, with 7 nucleotides matching TRBD1. Per germline, CDR1 MNHEY and CDR2 SVGAGI. J gave up 7 bases and V 2 bases, and 4 bases lay outside the gene matches. The CDR3 is made up of 13 amino acids.

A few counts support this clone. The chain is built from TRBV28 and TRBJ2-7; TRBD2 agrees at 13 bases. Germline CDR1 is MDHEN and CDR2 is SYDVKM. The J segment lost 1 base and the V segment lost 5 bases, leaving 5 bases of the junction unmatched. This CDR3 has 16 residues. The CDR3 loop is CASSPLGLAGSYEQYF. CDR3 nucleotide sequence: TGTGCCAGCAGTCCCCTGGGACTAGCGGGATCCTACGAGCAGTACTTC. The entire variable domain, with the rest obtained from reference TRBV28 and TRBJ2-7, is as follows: DVKVTQSSRYLVKRTGEKVFLECVQDMDHENMFWYRQDPGLGLRLIYFSYDVKMKEKGDIPEGYSVSREKKERFSLILESASTNQTSMYLCASSPLGLAGSYEQYFGPGTRLTVT.